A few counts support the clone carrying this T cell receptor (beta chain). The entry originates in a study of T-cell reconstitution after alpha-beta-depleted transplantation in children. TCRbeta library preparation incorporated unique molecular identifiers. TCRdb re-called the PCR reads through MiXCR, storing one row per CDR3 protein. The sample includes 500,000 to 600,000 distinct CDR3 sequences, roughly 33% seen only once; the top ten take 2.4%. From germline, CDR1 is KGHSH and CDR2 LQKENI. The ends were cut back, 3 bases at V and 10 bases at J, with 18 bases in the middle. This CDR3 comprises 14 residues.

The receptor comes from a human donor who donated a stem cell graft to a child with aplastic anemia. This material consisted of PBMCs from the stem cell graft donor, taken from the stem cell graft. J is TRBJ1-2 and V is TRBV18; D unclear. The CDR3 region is CASSPNAGGSYYTF. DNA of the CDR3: TGTGCCAGCTCACCTAACGCGGGAGGGAGCTACTACACCTTC.